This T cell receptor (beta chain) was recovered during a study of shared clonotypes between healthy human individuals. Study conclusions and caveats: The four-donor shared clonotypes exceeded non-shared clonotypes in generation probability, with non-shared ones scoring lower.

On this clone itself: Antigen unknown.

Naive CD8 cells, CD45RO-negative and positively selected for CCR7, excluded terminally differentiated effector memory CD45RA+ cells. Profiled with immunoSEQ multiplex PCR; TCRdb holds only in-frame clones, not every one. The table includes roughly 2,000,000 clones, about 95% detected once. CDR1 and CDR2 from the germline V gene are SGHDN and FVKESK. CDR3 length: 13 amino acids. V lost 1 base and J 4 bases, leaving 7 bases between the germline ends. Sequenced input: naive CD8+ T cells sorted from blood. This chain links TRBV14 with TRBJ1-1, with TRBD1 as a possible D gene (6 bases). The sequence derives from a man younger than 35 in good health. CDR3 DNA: TGTGCCAGCAGCCAAGTACAGGGCACTGAAGCTTTCTTT. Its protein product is CASSQVQGTEAFF.